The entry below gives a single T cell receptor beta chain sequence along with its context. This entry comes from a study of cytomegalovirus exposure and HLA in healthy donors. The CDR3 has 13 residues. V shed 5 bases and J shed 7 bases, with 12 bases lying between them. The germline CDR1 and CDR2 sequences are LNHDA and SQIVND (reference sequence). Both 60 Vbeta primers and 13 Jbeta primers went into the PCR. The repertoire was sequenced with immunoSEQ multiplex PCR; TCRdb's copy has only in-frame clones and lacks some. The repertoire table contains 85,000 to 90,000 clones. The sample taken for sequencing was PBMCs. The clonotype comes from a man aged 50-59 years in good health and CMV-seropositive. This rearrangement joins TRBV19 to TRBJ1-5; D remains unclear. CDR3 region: CASSPLPQQPQHF. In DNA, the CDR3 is TGTGCCAGTAGTCCCCTGCCCCAGCAGCCCCAGCATTTT.